This T cell receptor (beta chain) was found in a study of identifying expanded T cells in peripheral blood. V was shortened by 5 bases and J by 9 bases, with 19 bases between the two germline ends. Germline V gives CDR1 SSHAT, CDR2 FNYEAQ (reference sequence). This CDR3 comprises 14 residues. Only in-frame clones appear in the TCRdb table, and some are missing; sequencing was by immunoSEQ multiplex PCR. The top ten hold 3% to 4% of the sample, which has approximately 58,000 clones, roughly nine tenths seen once. The sequence was collected from a person between 18 and 70 years old in good health. The chain links TRBV7-7 to TRBJ2-5; unclear D gene. Source material: blood. The CDR3 reads CASSPSTVQWAQYF. CDR3 nucleotide sequence: TGTGCCAGCAGCCCATCGACGGTTCAATGGGCCCAGTACTTC.